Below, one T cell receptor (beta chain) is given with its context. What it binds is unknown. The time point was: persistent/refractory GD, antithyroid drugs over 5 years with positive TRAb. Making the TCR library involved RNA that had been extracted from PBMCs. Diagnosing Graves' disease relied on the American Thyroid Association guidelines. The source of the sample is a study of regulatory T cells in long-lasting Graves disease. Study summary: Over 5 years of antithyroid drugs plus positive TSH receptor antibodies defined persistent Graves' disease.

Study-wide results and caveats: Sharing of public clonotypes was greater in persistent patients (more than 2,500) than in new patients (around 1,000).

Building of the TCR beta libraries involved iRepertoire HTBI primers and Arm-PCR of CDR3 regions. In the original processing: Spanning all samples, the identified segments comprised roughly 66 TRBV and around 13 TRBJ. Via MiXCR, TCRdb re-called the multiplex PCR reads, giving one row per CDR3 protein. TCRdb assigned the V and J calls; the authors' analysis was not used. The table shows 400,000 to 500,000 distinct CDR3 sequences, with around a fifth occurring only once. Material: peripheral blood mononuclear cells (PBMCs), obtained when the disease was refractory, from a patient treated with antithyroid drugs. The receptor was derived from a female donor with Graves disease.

The CDR3 region has the DNA TGTGCCACCAGTGATGGGACAGGGAGGACTGAAGCTTTCTTT. The encoded protein is CATSDGTGRTEAFF. V is TRBV24-1 and J is TRBJ1-1; 9 bases are shared with TRBD1. Germline V gives CDR1 KGHDR, CDR2 SFDVKD. This CDR3 spans 14 amino acids. The V segment lost 3 bases and the J segment 5 bases; nucleotides outside the gene matches: 3.